The clone carrying this T cell receptor (beta chain) was seen a handful of times. How the authors handled the data: Reference gene primers were amplified, and this amplification served to estimate nucleated cell counts. Sequenced by immunoSEQ multiplex PCR; TCRdb stores in-frame clones only, minus some. The DNA was the basis for D and trimming; V, J and clone size are from that table. The sample has 300,000 or so clones; roughly nine tenths are singletons. All enrollees were roughly 18 to 90 years old and from 24 US areas. These data come from a study of blood T cell repertoires in COVID-19. Background on the study: The cDNA or gDNA used as material had been derived from T cells, B-cell-depleted T cells, or PBMCs.

The sample taken for sequencing was PBMCs or T cells enriched from blood (not recorded which). This clonotype was sampled from a man aged 60 to 75 who had recovered from COVID-19.

CDR3 sequence (DNA): TGTGCCAGCAGCGCCTTACAGGGAATGAGCACAGATACGCAGTATTTT. Translating it yields CASSALQGMSTDTQYF. The chain uses TRBV5-4 and TRBJ2-3; weak D call: TRBD1 (6 bases). The CDR3 has 16 residues. Germline V gene sequence: CDR1 SGHNT, CDR2 YYREEE (reference sequence). Trimming stripped 4 bases from V and 0 bases from J, with 15 bases between.